This T cell receptor (beta chain) is drawn from a study of T cells in Graves' hyperthyroidism and ophthalmopathy. Trimming removed 1 base from V and 4 bases from J; junction bases left unmatched: 7. The CDR3 runs to 16 residues. From germline, CDR1 is LNHNV and CDR2 YYDKDF (reference sequence). RNA transcripts were the template for amplifying TCR beta CDR3 regions. HTBI primers were employed in a first-round RT-PCR of the TCR CDR3. TCRdb redid the calling of the multiplex PCR reads with MiXCR, one entry per CDR3 protein. The table lists some 370,000 distinct CDR3 sequences, roughly an eighth of them singletons.

The chain carries TRBV15 and TRBJ2-7; 10 bases line up with TRBD1. This TCR was sampled from a man aged 45-65 years with Graves' ophthalmopathy. Sequenced sample: blood. In DNA, the CDR3 is TGTGCCACCAGCAGAGTCTTGGGACAGGGGACTTACGAGCAGTACTTC. Its protein is CATSRVLGQGTYEQYF. The full variable domain, its missing parts supplied by reference TRBV15 and TRBJ2-7, is DAMVIQNPRYQVTQFGKPVTLSCSQTLNHNVMYWYQQKSSQAPKLLFHYYDKDFNNEADTPDNFQSRRPNTSFCFLDIRSPGLGDTAMYLCATSRVLGQGTYEQYFGPGTRLTVT.